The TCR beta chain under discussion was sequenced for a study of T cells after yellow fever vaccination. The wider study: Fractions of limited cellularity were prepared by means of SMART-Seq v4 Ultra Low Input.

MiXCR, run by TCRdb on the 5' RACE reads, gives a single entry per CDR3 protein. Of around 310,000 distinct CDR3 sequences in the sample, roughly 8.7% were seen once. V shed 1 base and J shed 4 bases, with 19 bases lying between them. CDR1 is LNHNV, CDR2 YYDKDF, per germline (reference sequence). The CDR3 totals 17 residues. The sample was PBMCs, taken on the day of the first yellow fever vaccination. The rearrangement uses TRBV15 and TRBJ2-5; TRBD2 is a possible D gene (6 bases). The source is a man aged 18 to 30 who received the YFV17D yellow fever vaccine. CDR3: CATSRVMEGPERETQYF. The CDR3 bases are TGTGCCACCAGCAGAGTAATGGAGGGCCCAGAGCGAGAGACCCAGTACTTC.